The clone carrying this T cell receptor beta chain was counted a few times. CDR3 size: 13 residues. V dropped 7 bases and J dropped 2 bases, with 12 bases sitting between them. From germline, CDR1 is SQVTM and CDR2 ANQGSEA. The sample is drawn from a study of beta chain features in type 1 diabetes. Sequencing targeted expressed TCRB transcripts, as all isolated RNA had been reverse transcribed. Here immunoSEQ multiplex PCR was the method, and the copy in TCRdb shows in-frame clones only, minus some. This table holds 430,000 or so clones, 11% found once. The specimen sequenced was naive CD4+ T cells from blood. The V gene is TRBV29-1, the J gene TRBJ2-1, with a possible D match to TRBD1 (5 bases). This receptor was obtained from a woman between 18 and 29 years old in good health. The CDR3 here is CSGQQAAYNEQFF. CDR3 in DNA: TGCAGCGGGCAACAGGCCGCCTACAATGAGCAGTTCTTC.